This T cell receptor beta chain emerged from a study of blood T cell repertoires in COVID-19 (dated by TCRdb to 2018 to 2021). Study-wide context: Samples covering the acute and convalescent phases of COVID-19 were provided by collaborators in the United States, Italy and Spain. The prospective study material was composed of cDNA or gDNA derived from T cells, B-cell-depleted T cells, or PBMCs. The dataset comprised deeply sampled blood TCRbeta repertoires from subjects exposed to, actively infected with, or recovered from COVID-19. The repertoires were released in a freely available public database intended as a resource for research on the immune response to SARS-CoV-2. Samples were obtained from the ongoing ImmuneRACE study (first 160 participants) and from over 1,000 subjects provided by 6 global collaborators. Sample metadata almost always included a de-identified subject ID, COVID-19 status, age in years and sex. Where available, HLA class I and class II types were obtained from metadata supplied by the sample provider rather than from assay-based typing. Findings and caveats that apply to the study as a whole: Clinical and demographic metadata were provided uncurated, with the amount varying by source and participant.

CDR1 is given as SNHLY and CDR2 as FYNNEI, both from the germline V gene. Trimming at the junction amounts to 10 bases on V and 2 bases on J, and the germline ends lie 3 bases apart. Inclusive of the bounding cysteine and phenylalanine, the CDR3 is 10 residues long. Only the CDR3 portion is preserved as DNA: 30 bases, with reading frame beginning at the first base. Points on this clone: Its antigen remains unidentified. Qualities for individual bases were not recorded, and no much larger clone is one base off.

TCRbeta CDR3 regions were amplified from genomic DNA by means of the immunoSEQ Assay, a bias-controlled multiplex PCR. In the authors' own workflow: The number of nucleated cells in each sample was estimated from the amplification of reference gene primers within the assay. To quantify the absolute abundance of each unique TCRbeta CDR3 rearrangement, sequence reads were collapsed and filtered. For each sample, productive Simpson clonality was calculated as the square root of Simpson's diversity index over productive rearrangements. Held by TCRdb, this immuneACCESS table contains in-frame sequences only and omits some clones. Under half of the omission traces to an unresolved V gene where checked; the cause of the rest is unknown. D and trimming were read from the DNA, whereas the V and J calls and clone size are those reported in that table. For this sample the table gives around 43,000 clones, of which around 86% were detected only once. Around a fifth of the sample goes to the ten largest clones.

Collaborating institutions collected whole blood in K2EDTA tubes following their own protocols. For TCRbeta analysis, collaborators shipped samples as frozen whole blood, isolated PBMCs, or DNA extracted from either of those sample types. This TCR was recovered from a man aged 50 to 59 in a cohort sampled during active COVID-19. This sequence uses TRBV2 and TRBJ2-1; the D gene cannot be named for sure. The sample was peripheral blood. CDR3 sequence: CATAYNEQFF. The nucleotide sequence is TGTGCCACCGCCTACAATGAGCAGTTCTTC.